There are a few counts of the clone carrying this TCR beta chain. Its antigen is currently unknown. This sample is drawn from a study of graft-versus-host responses after intestinal transplantation. The method was immunoSEQ multiplex PCR; TCRdb's version includes in-frame clones alone and lacks a portion of them. Counted here are more than 80,000 clones, 70% to 90% occurring once; the ten biggest clones make up roughly 0.37%. The germline CDR1 and CDR2 sequences are SEHNR and FQNEAQ (reference sequence). Trimming took off 4 bases at V and 6 bases at J, with 22 bases between the two ends. The CDR3 totals 16 residues. Study-wide results and caveats: The presence of high graft-versus-host to host-versus-graft clonal ratios in allografts characterized patients with graft-donor T cell macrochimerism.

The sequenced sample was unstimulated CD4+ T cells sorted from spleen or lymph node cells, obtained before intestinal transplant. This clonotype was sampled from a human donor who received an intestinal transplant. The chain couples TRBV7-9 to TRBJ2-7, with D tentatively TRBD1 (6 bases). The CDR3 region is CASSSTGTFSPGEQYF. The CDR3 DNA reads TGTGCCAGCAGCTCCACCGGGACATTCTCGCCGGGCGAGCAGTACTTC.